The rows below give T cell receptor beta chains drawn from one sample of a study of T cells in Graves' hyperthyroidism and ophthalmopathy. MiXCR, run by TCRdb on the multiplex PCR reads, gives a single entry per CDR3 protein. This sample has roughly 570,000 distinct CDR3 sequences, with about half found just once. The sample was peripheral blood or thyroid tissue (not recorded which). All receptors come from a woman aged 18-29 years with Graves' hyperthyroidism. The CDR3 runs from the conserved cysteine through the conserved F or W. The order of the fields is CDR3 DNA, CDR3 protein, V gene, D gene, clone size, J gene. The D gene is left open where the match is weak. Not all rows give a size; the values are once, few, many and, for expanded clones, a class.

cdr3_nt: TGTGCCAGCAGTCCAACAACAGGTGTGGGCACAGATACGCAGTATTTT
cdr3_aa: CASSPTTGVGTDTQYF
v_call: TRBV12-3/TRBV12-4
d_call: NA
clone_size: NA
j_call: TRBJ2-3

cdr3_nt: TGTGCCAGCAGCTTACTTGCCAGGGCGGACACTGAAGCTTTCTTT
cdr3_aa: CASSLLARADTEAFF
v_call: TRBV7-9
d_call: NA
clone_size: NA
j_call: TRBJ1-1

cdr3_nt: TGTGCCAGCAGCACATCGAGGGGGGGGGTTTATGGTGAGCAGTTCTTC
cdr3_aa: CASSTSRGGVYGEQFF
v_call: TRBV7-9
d_call: NA
clone_size: NA
j_call: TRBJ2-1

cdr3_nt: TGTGCCAGCAGCTTAGTAGCGGGAGTGCCCCAGTACTTC
cdr3_aa: CASSLVAGVPQYF
v_call: TRBV7-8
d_call: TRBD2
clone_size: NA
j_call: TRBJ2-5

cdr3_nt: TGTGCCAGCAGCTTAGACGACAGGGCTTACAATGAGCAGTTCTTC
cdr3_aa: CASSLDDRAYNEQFF
v_call: TRBV7-6
d_call: TRBD1
clone_size: NA
j_call: TRBJ2-1

cdr3_nt: TGCAGCGGCTGGACGGACAACAATGAGCAGTTCTTC
cdr3_aa: CSGWTDNNEQFF
v_call: TRBV29-1
d_call: NA
clone_size: once
j_call: TRBJ2-1

cdr3_nt: TGTGCCACCAAGGGGGTTCGAGAGACCCAGTACTTC
cdr3_aa: CATKGVRETQYF
v_call: TRBV12-3/TRBV12-4
d_call: NA
clone_size: NA
j_call: TRBJ2-5

cdr3_nt: TGCAGCGGGGAACGACCGAACACTGAAGCTTTCTTT
cdr3_aa: CSGERPNTEAFF
v_call: TRBV29-1
d_call: NA
clone_size: many
j_call: TRBJ1-1

cdr3_nt: TGTGCCAGCGGAGGAGCGGGGGGCTCTCATGGCTACACCTTC
cdr3_aa: CASGGAGGSHGYTF
v_call: TRBV6-1
d_call: NA
clone_size: once
j_call: TRBJ1-2

cdr3_nt: TGTGCCAGCAGTGGACGGGGAAGCTCCTACAATGAGCAGTTCTTC
cdr3_aa: CASSGRGSSYNEQFF
v_call: TRBV2
d_call: NA
clone_size: NA
j_call: TRBJ2-1

cdr3_nt: TGTGCCGGCAGTTTCAGGGTAGGACAGCCCCAGCATTTT
cdr3_aa: CAGSFRVGQPQHF
v_call: TRBV10-3
d_call: NA
clone_size: NA
j_call: TRBJ1-5

cdr3_nt: TGCAGGCCGGGACAGGGGTCGGATGGCTACACCTTC
cdr3_aa: CRPGQGSDGYTF
v_call: TRBV20-1
d_call: TRBD1
clone_size: many
j_call: TRBJ1-2

cdr3_nt: NA
cdr3_aa: CASTSDRASYEQYF
v_call: TRBV19
d_call: NA
clone_size: many
j_call: TRBJ2-7

cdr3_nt: TGTGCCAGCAGCTACCCAAATAGCAATCAGCCCCAGCATTTT
cdr3_aa: CASSYPNSNQPQHF
v_call: TRBV7-9
d_call: NA
clone_size: many
j_call: TRBJ1-5

cdr3_nt: TGCAGCGGATCGACAGGGGGAGCGGGGGCTGAAGCTTTCTTT
cdr3_aa: CSGSTGGAGAEAFF
v_call: TRBV29-1
d_call: TRBD1
clone_size: many
j_call: TRBJ1-1

cdr3_nt: TGTGCCAGCAGCGGGACAGGGGGCCGAGGGGAGCAGTTCTTC
cdr3_aa: CASSGTGGRGEQFF
v_call: TRBV2
d_call: TRBD1
clone_size: NA
j_call: TRBJ2-1

cdr3_nt: TGCAGTGCTAATCTGGGTAGCCCCTACGAGCAGTACTTC
cdr3_aa: CSANLGSPYEQYF
v_call: TRBV20-1
d_call: NA
clone_size: NA
j_call: TRBJ2-7

cdr3_nt: TGTGCCAGCAGCCCGGAGGGCCGCACCGGGGAGCTGTTTTTT
cdr3_aa: CASSPEGRTGELFF
v_call: TRBV3-1
d_call: NA
clone_size: NA
j_call: TRBJ2-2

cdr3_nt: TGTGCCAGCAGCTTGGGGGGGCAGGTCAGCGAGCAGTACTTC
cdr3_aa: CASSLGGQVSEQYF
v_call: TRBV7-3
d_call: NA
clone_size: many
j_call: TRBJ2-7

cdr3_nt: TGCAGTGCTAGAGCGGGAGGGCCGGGCTACGAGCAGTACTTC
cdr3_aa: CSARAGGPGYEQYF
v_call: TRBV20-1
d_call: TRBD2
clone_size: many
j_call: TRBJ2-7

cdr3_nt: TGTGCCACCAGCGGGCAGGTCAATCAGCCCCAGCATTTT
cdr3_aa: CATSGQVNQPQHF
v_call: TRBV24-1
d_call: NA
clone_size: once
j_call: TRBJ1-5

cdr3_nt: TGTGCCAGCAGTGACCCCGGGGGAGGGGGGGACAATGAGCAGTTCTTC
cdr3_aa: CASSDPGGGGDNEQFF
v_call: TRBV6-6
d_call: NA
clone_size: NA
j_call: TRBJ2-1

cdr3_nt: TGTGCCAGCAGCCCTTTACTACGACCCGCCACCTATGGCTACACCTTC
cdr3_aa: CASSPLLRPATYGYTF
v_call: TRBV9
d_call: NA
clone_size: few
j_call: TRBJ1-2

cdr3_nt: TGTGCCATCAGTGATCTCGGGGCGTCAGAAGTAACTGGAAAACTGTTTTTT
cdr3_aa: CAISDLGASEVTGKLFF
v_call: TRBV6-6
d_call: NA
clone_size: NA
j_call: TRBJ1-4

cdr3_nt: TGTGCCAGCAGCTACACTCCAGAGGAGACCCAGTACTTC
cdr3_aa: CASSYTPEETQYF
v_call: TRBV7-6
d_call: NA
clone_size: NA
j_call: TRBJ2-5

cdr3_nt: TGTGCCAGTAGTAGTTGGGGCGGATATGGCTACACCTTC
cdr3_aa: CASSSWGGYGYTF
v_call: TRBV19
d_call: NA
clone_size: NA
j_call: TRBJ1-2

cdr3_nt: TGCAGCGTTGAGTTAGGGACTGGGACGGTAGAGACCCAGTACTTC
cdr3_aa: CSVELGTGTVETQYF
v_call: TRBV29-1
d_call: NA
clone_size: many
j_call: TRBJ2-5

cdr3_nt: TGTGCCACCAGTGATTTAGCGGGAGGGCCAGGATGGACCGGGGAGCTGTTTTTT
cdr3_aa: CATSDLAGGPGWTGELFF
v_call: TRBV24-1
d_call: TRBD2
clone_size: NA
j_call: TRBJ2-2

cdr3_nt: TGTGCCACCAGCAGTCCGGGGACAGACCCTGGAAACACCATATATTTT
cdr3_aa: CATSSPGTDPGNTIYF
v_call: TRBV15
d_call: TRBD1
clone_size: NA
j_call: TRBJ1-3

cdr3_nt: TGTGCCAGCACGCCCGTACCGAATGAAAAACTGTTTTTT
cdr3_aa: CASTPVPNEKLFF
v_call: TRBV11-2
d_call: NA
clone_size: many
j_call: TRBJ1-4

cdr3_nt: TGTGCCAGCAGTGGGGGGGCTGGACCGAACACCGGGGAGCTGTTTTTT
cdr3_aa: CASSGGAGPNTGELFF
v_call: TRBV2
d_call: NA
clone_size: many
j_call: TRBJ2-2

cdr3_nt: TGTGCCAGCAGCGTAAAGGGGATATCGAACACTGAAGCTTTCTTT
cdr3_aa: CASSVKGISNTEAFF
v_call: TRBV9
d_call: NA
clone_size: NA
j_call: TRBJ1-1

cdr3_nt: TGTGCCAGCAGTGATCTCTCTGGAAACACCATATATTTT
cdr3_aa: CASSDLSGNTIYF
v_call: TRBV11-2
d_call: NA
clone_size: many
j_call: TRBJ1-3

cdr3_nt: TGTGCCAGCAGGCCGCGGTCGTCTAGCTCCCAGTTCTTC
cdr3_aa: CASRPRSSSSQFF
v_call: TRBV12-3/TRBV12-4
d_call: NA
clone_size: many
j_call: TRBJ2-1

cdr3_nt: TGCAGTGCTCGGGACAGGGGTGGAACCTACGAGCAGTACTTC
cdr3_aa: CSARDRGGTYEQYF
v_call: TRBV20-1
d_call: TRBD1
clone_size: NA
j_call: TRBJ2-7

cdr3_nt: TGCAGCTTAGGACAGGGGGCAAAAGGCTACACCTTC
cdr3_aa: CSLGQGAKGYTF
v_call: TRBV29-1
d_call: TRBD1
clone_size: once
j_call: TRBJ1-2

cdr3_nt: TGTGCCAGCACCACTTACGGGGCCAAGAACACCGGGGAGCTGTTTTTT
cdr3_aa: CASTTYGAKNTGELFF
v_call: TRBV7-3
d_call: NA
clone_size: many
j_call: TRBJ2-2

cdr3_nt: TGTGCCAGCAGCATTGGGACAGGGGGCGCGAATTACGAGCAGTACTTC
cdr3_aa: CASSIGTGGANYEQYF
v_call: TRBV9
d_call: TRBD1
clone_size: few
j_call: TRBJ2-7

cdr3_nt: TGTGCCAGCGGAGACGGTGGCAATCAGCCCCAGCATTTT
cdr3_aa: CASGDGGNQPQHF
v_call: TRBV6-5
d_call: NA
clone_size: many
j_call: TRBJ1-5

cdr3_nt: TGTGCCAGCAGTGAAGGAAGCGGGAGGGGTGAGACCCAGCATTTT
cdr3_aa: CASSEGSGRGETQHF
v_call: TRBV2
d_call: NA
clone_size: once
j_call: TRBJ1-5

cdr3_nt: TGCAGCCTAGGAAGGGTTGCTAACTATGGCTACACCTTC
cdr3_aa: CSLGRVANYGYTF
v_call: TRBV29-1
d_call: NA
clone_size: NA
j_call: TRBJ1-2

cdr3_nt: TGTGCCAGCAGTTATGATAAGCGGGACGAGCAGTACTTC
cdr3_aa: CASSYDKRDEQYF
v_call: TRBV6-5
d_call: NA
clone_size: many
j_call: TRBJ2-7

cdr3_nt: TGCGCCAGCAGCTTAACAGGGTCGGGGGGCAATCAGCCCCAGCATTTT
cdr3_aa: CASSLTGSGGNQPQHF
v_call: TRBV5-1
d_call: NA
clone_size: NA
j_call: TRBJ1-5

cdr3_nt: TGTGCCAACAGGGGCCGTGGCTACCAGCCCCAGCATTTT
cdr3_aa: CANRGRGYQPQHF
v_call: TRBV6-2/TRBV6-3
d_call: TRBD1
clone_size: NA
j_call: TRBJ1-5

cdr3_nt: TGTGCCAGCAGCTTGGGGCAGGGCCTCCAAGAGACCCAGTACTTC
cdr3_aa: CASSLGQGLQETQYF
v_call: TRBV7-2
d_call: NA
clone_size: many
j_call: TRBJ2-5

cdr3_nt: TGTGCCAGCAGCCAGAACCGGGACAGTGTTTGGGATCAGCCCCAGCATTTT
cdr3_aa: CASSQNRDSVWDQPQHF
v_call: TRBV3-1
d_call: TRBD1
clone_size: NA
j_call: TRBJ1-5

cdr3_nt: TGCAGTGCTAGGGAGGGAGAAGAGACCCAGTACTTC
cdr3_aa: CSAREGEETQYF
v_call: TRBV20-1
d_call: NA
clone_size: NA
j_call: TRBJ2-5

cdr3_nt: TGTGCCAGCAGCAAAAGGGTTAGCGGGCAAGAGACCCAGTACTTC
cdr3_aa: CASSKRVSGQETQYF
v_call: TRBV7-6
d_call: TRBD2
clone_size: NA
j_call: TRBJ2-5

cdr3_nt: TGTGCCAGTAGCTTACGGATCCCGCCGACCAGCTCTGGAAACACCATATATTTT
cdr3_aa: CASSLRIPPTSSGNTIYF
v_call: TRBV7-6
d_call: NA
clone_size: NA
j_call: TRBJ1-3

cdr3_nt: TGCAGTGCTAGAGACCCTACTCTCCCCGGGGGTGGCAGCTATGGCTACACCTTC
cdr3_aa: CSARDPTLPGGGSYGYTF
v_call: TRBV20-1
d_call: NA
clone_size: many
j_call: TRBJ1-2

cdr3_nt: TGTGCCAGCATGGTGGGGCGGAGAGGCTACACCTTC
cdr3_aa: CASMVGRRGYTF
v_call: TRBV6-1
d_call: NA
clone_size: NA
j_call: TRBJ1-2

cdr3_nt: TGCAGCGTGGGGGGCCGCCACAGCCAAGAGACCCAGTACTTC
cdr3_aa: CSVGGRHSQETQYF
v_call: TRBV29-1
d_call: NA
clone_size: NA
j_call: TRBJ2-5

cdr3_nt: TGTGCCAGCAGAGCCGACAGGGGGCAATCCTATGGCTACACCTTC
cdr3_aa: CASRADRGQSYGYTF
v_call: TRBV25-1
d_call: TRBD1
clone_size: NA
j_call: TRBJ1-2